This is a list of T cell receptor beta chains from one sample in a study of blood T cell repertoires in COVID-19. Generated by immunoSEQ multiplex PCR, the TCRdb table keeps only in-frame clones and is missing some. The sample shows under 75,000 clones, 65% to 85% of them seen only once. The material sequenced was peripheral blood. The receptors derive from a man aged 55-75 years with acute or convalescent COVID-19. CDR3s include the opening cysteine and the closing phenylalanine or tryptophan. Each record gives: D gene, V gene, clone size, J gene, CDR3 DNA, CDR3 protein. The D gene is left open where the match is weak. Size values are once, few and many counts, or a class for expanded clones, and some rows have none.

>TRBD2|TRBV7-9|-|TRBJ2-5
TGTGCCAGCAAAGTGGAACCGGGAGGCGGGGGGGCAAAGACCCAGTACTTC
CASKVEPGGGGAKTQYF
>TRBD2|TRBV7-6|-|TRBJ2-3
TGTGCCAGCAGCTTAAGGGCGGGGGGGTTCACAGATACGCAGTATTTT
CASSLRAGGFTDTQYF
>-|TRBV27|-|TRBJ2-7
TGTGCCAGCAGTTTAGACCCCCCAGGGGCTCGCTACGAGCAGTACTTC
CASSLDPPGARYEQYF
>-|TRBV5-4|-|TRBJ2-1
TGTGCCAGCAGCTTGGTTCCGGGGGTCTTCAATGAGCAGTTCTTC
CASSLVPGVFNEQFF
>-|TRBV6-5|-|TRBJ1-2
TGTGCCAGCAGTTACATACAGGGTCATGGCTACACCTTC
CASSYIQGHGYTF
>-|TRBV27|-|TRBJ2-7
TGTGCCAGCAGTTTATACGGGACACTATCCTACGAGCAGTACTTC
CASSLYGTLSYEQYF
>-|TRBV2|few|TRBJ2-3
TGTGCCAGCAGTGGTGGAAGGGGTAACACAGATACGCAGTATTTT
CASSGGRGNTDTQYF
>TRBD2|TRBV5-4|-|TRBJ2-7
TGTGCCAGCAGGACGGGAGGGCCAGGGGATAGTTACGAGCAGTACTTC
CASRTGGPGDSYEQYF
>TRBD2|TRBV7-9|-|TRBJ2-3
TGTGCCAAGCGCAGCGGGGGGGCTGGCACGCAGTATTTT
CAKRSGGAGTQYF
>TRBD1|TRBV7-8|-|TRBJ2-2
TGTGCCAGCGAGCTCCGGGGACAGCTTAACACCGGGGAGCTGTTTTTT
CASELRGQLNTGELFF
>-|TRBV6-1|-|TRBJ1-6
TGTGCCAGCAGTGAGGGACAAAATTCACCCCTCCACTTT
CASSEGQNSPLHF
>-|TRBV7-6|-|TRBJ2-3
TGTGCCAGCAGCTTAGGGCAAGCGCTTGGGGCCACGGATACGCAGTATTTT
CASSLGQALGATDTQYF
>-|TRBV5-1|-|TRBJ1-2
TGCGCCAGCAGCTTGGAGACAGGCGACTATGGCTACACCTTC
CASSLETGDYGYTF
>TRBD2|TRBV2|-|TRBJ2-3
TGTGCGAGCAGCGGAGCGGGGGGATCGGATACGCAGTATTTT
CASSGAGGSDTQYF
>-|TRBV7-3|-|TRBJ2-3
TGTGCCAGCAGCTTAGGAGGGGGCGCCGGAGATACGCAGTATTTT
CASSLGGGAGDTQYF
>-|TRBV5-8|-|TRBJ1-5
TGTGCCAGCAGCTCACGGGGGGCGGTGGGCAATCAGCCCCAGCATTTT
CASSSRGAVGNQPQHF
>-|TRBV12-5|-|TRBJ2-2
TGTGCTAGTGCCCAGACAGTGATCGGGGAGCTGTTTTTT
CASAQTVIGELFF